These 21 T cell receptor beta chains were all obtained from the same sample, sequenced in a study of blood T cell repertoires in COVID-19. Measured with immunoSEQ multiplex PCR; TCRdb has only the in-frame clones, and not every one. The sample yields about 87,000 clones, around 75% seen once. Sample: peripheral blood. Receptors were obtained from a woman in her forties or fifties with acute or convalescent COVID-19.

This chain joins TRBV11-3 and TRBJ2-1, with 7 positions matching TRBD1. V dropped 7 bases and J dropped 8; count of bases not matched to a gene: 17. From germline, CDR1 is SGHNT and CDR2 YENEEA. This CDR3 region has 16 residues. DNA for the CDR3: TGTGCCAGCATGACTAACCGGGACAGAGGGCCCCATGAGCAGTTCTTC. This codes for CASMTNRDRGPHEQFF.

In this sample, this clone turned up a few times. The CDR3 coding sequence is TGTGCCAGCAGCAGCCCCGGGACAGGGGGCTTAGGGGATACGCAGTATTTT. Translation: CASSSPGTGGLGDTQYF. This chain connects TRBV27 to TRBJ2-3, with 12 nucleotides matching TRBD1. Germline CDR1 MNHEY, CDR2 SMNVEV (reference sequence). This CDR3 has 17 residues. The V segment lost 6 bases and the J segment 6 bases; nucleotides outside the gene matches: 13.

This rearrangement joins TRBV6-2 or TRBV6-3 to TRBJ2-2, with 7 positions matching TRBD1. V lost 6 bases to trimming and J lost 5 bases; unmatched junction nucleotides: 12. The CDR3 is 16 residues long. The germline V gene encodes CDR1 MNHEY and CDR2 SVGEGT. In nucleotides, the CDR3 is TGTGCCAGCAGCCTATGGACAGGCATAGGAACCGGGGAGCTGTTTTTT. Its protein is CASSLWTGIGTGELFF.

V and J are TRBV5-1 and TRBJ1-2; no clear D gene. The CDR3 loop spans 15 amino acids. V was cut by 1 base and J by 8 bases, with 18 bases left in between. CDR1 is SGHRS and CDR2 is YFSETQ in the germline V gene. The CDR3 region has the DNA TGCGCCAGCAGCTTGTGGCACTCGGAGCCTGGGGGCTACACCTTC. Its translation is CASSLWHSEPGGYTF.

The chain uses TRBV29-1 and TRBJ1-3; 7 nucleotides match TRBD1. Per the germline V gene, CDR1 is SQVTM and CDR2 is ANQGSEA. CDR3 size: 13 residues. J was trimmed by 0 bases and V by 7 bases; bases with no gene match: 3. The CDR3 DNA follows: TGCAGCGCTGGGACAGTCTCTGGAAACACCATATATTTT. Protein: CSAGTVSGNTIYF.

The chain combines TRBV5-4 with TRBJ1-2; D might be TRBD1 (6 bases). CDR3 length equals 14 residues. Trimming removed 5 bases at V and 1 base at J, with 12 bases between. From germline, CDR1 is SGHNT and CDR2 YYREEE (reference sequence). CDR3 sequence reads: CASRLDSDNYGYTF. CDR3 nucleotide sequence: TGTGCCAGCAGACTGGACAGTGATAACTATGGCTACACCTTC.

The chain links TRBV20-1 to TRBJ2-5; 9 bases fit TRBD1. In germline, CDR1 is DFQATT, CDR2 SNEGSKA (reference sequence). V dropped 3 bases and J dropped 2; count of bases not matched to a gene: 7. CDR3 length: 15 residues. CDR3 sequence: CSASSLQGAQETQYF. The CDR3 DNA follows: TGCAGTGCTAGTTCTTTACAGGGGGCTCAAGAGACCCAGTACTTC.

The chain couples TRBV29-1 to TRBJ1-1; no clear D. The V and J ends lost 5 bases and 2 bases respectively, with 12 bases between them. This CDR3 contains 13 residues. Germline V gene data show CDR1 as SQVTM and CDR2 as ANQGSEA. The CDR3 spells CSVTGGSNTEAFF. Written as DNA, the CDR3 is TGCAGCGTTACCGGAGGGTCCAACACTGAAGCTTTCTTT.

This rearrangement joins TRBV28 to TRBJ2-5, with 8 bases lining up with TRBD2. Per the germline V gene, CDR1 is MDHEN and CDR2 is SYDVKM. J was trimmed by 4 bases and V by 2 bases; bases with no gene match: 3. The length of the CDR3 is 14 residues. The CDR3 DNA reads as TGTGCCAGCAGTTTAAGGGCGGGGGGAGAGACCCAGTACTTC. Encoded protein: CASSLRAGGETQYF. Drawing the rest from reference TRBV28 and TRBJ2-5, the complete variable domain is DVKVTQSSRYLVKRTGEKVFLECVQDMDHENMFWYRQDPGLGLRLIYFSYDVKMKEKGDIPEGYSVSREKKERFSLILESASTNQTSMYLCASSLRAGGETQYFGPGTRLLVL.

This clone was found a few times. The chain recombines TRBV24-1 with TRBJ1-2; D may be TRBD1 (5 bases). Trimming left V 2 bases short and J 3 bases short, with 12 bases between. Germline V gene lookup returns CDR1 KGHDR and CDR2 SFDVKD. The CDR3 totals 15 residues. The CDR3 region is CATSDSRDFHYGYTF. The CDR3 DNA reads as TGTGCCACCAGTGATTCCCGGGACTTTCACTATGGCTACACCTTC.

The gene calls are TRBV10-3 and TRBJ2-2; TRBD2 aligns across 11 bases. The CDR3 consists of 16 residues. CDR1 ENHRY and CDR2 SYGVKD come from the germline V gene. J was trimmed by 2 bases and V by 7 bases; bases with no gene match: 6. The CDR3, as DNA: TGTGCCATCACTGGTCTAGCGGGGGGAAACACCGGGGAGCTGTTTTTT. Translating it yields CAITGLAGGNTGELFF.

This chain joins TRBV5-1 and TRBJ2-3; D may be TRBD1 (5 bases). This CDR3 has 13 amino acids. Trimming took off 5 bases at V and 2 bases at J, with 9 bases between the two ends. Germline V CDR1 and CDR2: SGHRS, YFSETQ. Written as DNA, the CDR3 is TGCGCCAGCAGATTAGGGGCCACAGATACGCAGTATTTT. Translated: CASRLGATDTQYF.

The V call is TRBV2, the J call TRBJ1-2, with a possible D match to TRBD1 (6 bases). The V gene lost 5 bases and the J gene lost 4 bases, with 17 bases spanning the gap. Germline CDR1 SNHLY, CDR2 FYNNEI. The CDR3 is 15 amino acids. For the CDR3, the DNA is TGTGCCAGCAGTCCTAGAGGGGGGGGCGGCTATGGCTACACCTTC. It yields the protein CASSPRGGGGYGYTF. The variable domain in full, completed from reference TRBV2 and TRBJ1-2, reads EPEVTQTPSHQVTQMGQEVILRCVPISNHLYFYWYRQILGQKVEFLVSFYNNEISEKSEIFDDQFSVERPDGSNFTLKIRSTKLEDSAMYFCASSPRGGGGYGYTFGSGTRLTVV.

The chain combines TRBV2 with TRBJ1-2; 8 bases agree with TRBD1. With V trimmed by 6 bases and J by 8 bases, 11 bases remained unmatched. Germline V lookup: CDR1 SNHLY, CDR2 FYNNEI. The CDR3 is 14 amino acids. CDR3 sequence (DNA): TGTGCCAGCAGGACCCACCAGGGGGCGCGGGGCTACACCTTC. Its translation is CASRTHQGARGYTF. Complete variable domain (other parts from reference TRBV2 and TRBJ1-2): EPEVTQTPSHQVTQMGQEVILRCVPISNHLYFYWYRQILGQKVEFLVSFYNNEISEKSEIFDDQFSVERPDGSNFTLKIRSTKLEDSAMYFCASRTHQGARGYTFGSGTRLTVV.

J is TRBJ1-6 and V is TRBV30, with D unresolved. This CDR3 has 17 amino acids. The germline V and J ends were trimmed by 2 bases and 6 bases, with 20 bases remaining between them. Germline CDR1 and CDR2: GTSNPN and SVGIG (reference sequence). CDR3 in amino acids: CAWSSFGLWARNSPLHF. CDR3 bases: TGTGCCTGGAGTTCCTTCGGTCTATGGGCGCGTAATTCACCCCTCCACTTT.

The CDR3, as DNA: TGTGCCAGCAGTGCCATGCGGGGAATGAACACTGAAGCTTTCTTT. It is translated as CASSAMRGMNTEAFF. The J gene is TRBJ1-1, the V gene TRBV28; D remains ambiguous. V was cut by 5 bases and J by 0 bases, with 13 bases left in between. This CDR3 is 15 amino acids long. Germline-derived CDR1 and CDR2 are MDHEN and SYDVKM.

The CDR3 DNA follows: TGTGCCAGCAGCCCTGACACCGGCGATGGCTACACCTTC. Protein: CASSPDTGDGYTF. This chain connects TRBV4-2 to TRBJ1-2; D not certain. The CDR3 is 13 residues long. Germline V gene lookup returns CDR1 LGHNA and CDR2 YNFKEQ. The ends were cut back, 4 bases at V and 6 bases at J, with 12 bases in the middle.

The chain employs TRBV10-2 and TRBJ2-7, with D maybe TRBD2 (6 bases). V was pared by 0 bases and J by 1 base, with 22 bases between. The germline CDR1 and CDR2 sequences are WSHSY and SAAADI. The CDR3 contains 19 residues. This chain's CDR3 is CASSESGVGGGIASYEQYF. For the CDR3, the DNA is TGCGCCAGCAGTGAGTCGGGGGTGGGGGGAGGCATAGCTTCCTACGAGCAGTACTTC.

Only a few counts were recorded for this clone. Other DNA sequences within the sample encode an identical CDR3. This chain joins TRBV28 and TRBJ1-1; D uncertain. The CDR3 runs to 14 residues. V was pared by 3 bases and J by 1 base, with 9 bases between. Germline CDR1 is MDHEN and CDR2 is SYDVKM. The chain's CDR3 is CASSLWGGNTEAFF. The CDR3 DNA is TGTGCCAGCAGTTTGTGGGGAGGGAACACTGAAGCTTTCTTT.

V and J are TRBV9 and TRBJ1-1, with a possible D match to TRBD1 (6 bases). Per germline, CDR1 SGDLS and CDR2 YYNGEE. The V and J ends lost 4 bases and 6 bases respectively, with 13 bases between them. The CDR3 runs to 13 residues. The CDR3 protein is CASSPWGQSEAFF. CDR3 coding DNA: TGTGCCAGCAGCCCTTGGGGGCAGTCTGAAGCTTTCTTT.

The V and J genes are TRBV7-2 and TRBJ1-3, with TRBD1 matching over 8 bases. Trimming at V came to 3 bases and at J to 4 bases, leaving 5 bases not matched to a gene. CDR3 length equals 15 residues. CDR1 and CDR2 from the germline V gene are SGHTA and FQGNSA. CDR3: CASSFGQGRGNTIYF. CDR3 nucleotide sequence: TGTGCCAGCAGCTTTGGACAGGGAAGGGGAAACACCATATATTTT. The complete variable domain, with remaining parts taken from reference TRBV7-2 and TRBJ1-3, reads GAGVSQSPSNKVTEKGKDVELRCDPISGHTALYWYRQSLGQGLEFLIYFQGNSAPDKSGLPSDRFSAERTGGSVSTLTIQRTQQEDSAVYLCASSFGQGRGNTIYFGEGSWLTVV.